This TCR beta chain was observed in a study of cytomegalovirus exposure and HLA in healthy donors. For the study at large: Unique TCR beta sequences numbering some 110 million came from 150 million to 200 million T cells in an earlier analysis.

Germline CDR1 and CDR2: PRHDT and FYEKMQ (reference sequence). Trimming shortened V by 6 bases and J by 1 base, and 13 bases separated the two germline ends. The CDR3 is made up of 14 amino acids. Primers included in the PCR were 60 Vbeta and 13 Jbeta primers. Data came from immunoSEQ multiplex PCR; TCRdb stores just in-frame clones and leaves some out. The data show some 90,000 clones, with around four fifths seen just once and approximately 2.6% held by the top ten. Donors in the study were healthy people who gave bone marrow. This TCR was recovered from a man aged 25 to 45 in good health and CMV-seronegative. The rearrangement joins TRBV13 to TRBJ2-7, with D possibly TRBD1 on 6 matching bases. The sample consisted of PBMCs. In DNA, the CDR3 is TGTGCCAGCAGTTCACAGGGAACTTCCTACGAGCAGTACTTC. Its protein product is CASSSQGTSYEQYF.